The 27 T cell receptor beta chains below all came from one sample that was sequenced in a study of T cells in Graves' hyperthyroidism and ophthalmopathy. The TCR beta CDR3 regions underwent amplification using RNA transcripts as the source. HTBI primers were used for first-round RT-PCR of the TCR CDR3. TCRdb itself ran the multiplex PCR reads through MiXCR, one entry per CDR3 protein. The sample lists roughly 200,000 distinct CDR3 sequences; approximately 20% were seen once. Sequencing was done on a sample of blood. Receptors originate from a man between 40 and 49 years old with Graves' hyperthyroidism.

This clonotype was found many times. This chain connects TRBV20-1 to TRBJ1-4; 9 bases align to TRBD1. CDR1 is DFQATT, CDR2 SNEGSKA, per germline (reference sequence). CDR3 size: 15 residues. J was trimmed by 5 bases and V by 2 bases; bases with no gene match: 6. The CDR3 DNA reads TGCAGTGCTAGACGGAGTGGGACAGGGAATGAAAAACTGTTTTTT. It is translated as CSARRSGTGNEKLFF.

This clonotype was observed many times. CDR3 bases: TGTGCCAGCAGCCCCAGGACTAACTATGGCTACACCTTC. Translating it yields CASSPRTNYGYTF. This chain joins TRBV7-2 and TRBJ1-2; D uncertain. V was trimmed by 5 bases and J by 0 bases, leaving 7 bases between them. CDR3 length: 13 amino acids. The germline V gene has CDR1 SGHTA and CDR2 FQGNSA.

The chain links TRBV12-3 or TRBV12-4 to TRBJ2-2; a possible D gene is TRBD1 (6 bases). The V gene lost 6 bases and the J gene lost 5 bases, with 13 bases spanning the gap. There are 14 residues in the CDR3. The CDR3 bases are TGTGCCAGCAGGCTAAACAGGGAAACCGGGGAGCTGTTTTTT. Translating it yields CASRLNRETGELFF.

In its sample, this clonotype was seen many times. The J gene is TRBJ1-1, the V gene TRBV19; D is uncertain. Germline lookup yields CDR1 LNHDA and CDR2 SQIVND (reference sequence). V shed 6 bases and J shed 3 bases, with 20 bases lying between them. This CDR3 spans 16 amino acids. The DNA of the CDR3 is TGTGCCAGTAGCCGGGCCCCGGCCCCTGGTGACACTGAAGCTTTCTTT. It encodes CASSRAPAPGDTEAFF.

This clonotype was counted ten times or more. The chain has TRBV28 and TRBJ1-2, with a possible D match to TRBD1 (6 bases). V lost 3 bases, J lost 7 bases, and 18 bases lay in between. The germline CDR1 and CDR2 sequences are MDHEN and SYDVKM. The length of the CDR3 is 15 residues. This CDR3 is CASSFRGTQGFGYTF. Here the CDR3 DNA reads TGTGCCAGCAGTTTCCGCGGGACTCAGGGGTTTGGCTACACCTTC.

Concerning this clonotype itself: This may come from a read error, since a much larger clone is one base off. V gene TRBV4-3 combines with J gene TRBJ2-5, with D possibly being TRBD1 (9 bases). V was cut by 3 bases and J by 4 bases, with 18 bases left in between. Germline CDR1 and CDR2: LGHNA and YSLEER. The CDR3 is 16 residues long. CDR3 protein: CASSHSGTGFLETQYF. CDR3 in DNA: TGCGCCAGCAGCCATAGCGGGACAGGGTTTTTAGAGACCCAGTACTTC.

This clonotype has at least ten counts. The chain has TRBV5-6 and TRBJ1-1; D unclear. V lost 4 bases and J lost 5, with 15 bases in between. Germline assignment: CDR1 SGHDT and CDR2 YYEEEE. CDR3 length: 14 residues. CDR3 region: CASSNFVPETEAFF. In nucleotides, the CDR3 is TGTGCCAGCAGCAACTTCGTCCCTGAGACTGAAGCTTTCTTT.

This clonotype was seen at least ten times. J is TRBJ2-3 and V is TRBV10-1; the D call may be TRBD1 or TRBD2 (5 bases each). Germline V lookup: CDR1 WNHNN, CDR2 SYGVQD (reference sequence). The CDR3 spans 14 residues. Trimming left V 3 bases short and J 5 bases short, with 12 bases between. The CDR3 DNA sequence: TGCGCCAGCAGTGAAGCGGCAGGGATAGATACGCAGTATTTT. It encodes CASSEAAGIDTQYF.

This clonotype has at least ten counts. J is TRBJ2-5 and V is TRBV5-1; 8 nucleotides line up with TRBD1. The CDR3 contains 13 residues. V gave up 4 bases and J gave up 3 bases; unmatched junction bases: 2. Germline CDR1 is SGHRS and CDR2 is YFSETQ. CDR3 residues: CASSQTGEETQYF. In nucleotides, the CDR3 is TGCGCCAGCAGCCAGACAGGGGAAGAGACCCAGTACTTC.

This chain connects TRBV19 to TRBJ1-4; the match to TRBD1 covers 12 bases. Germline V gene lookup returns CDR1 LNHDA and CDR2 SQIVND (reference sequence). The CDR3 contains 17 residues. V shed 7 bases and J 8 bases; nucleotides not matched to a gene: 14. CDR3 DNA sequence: TGTGCCAGTACCCCCGGGACAGGGGGCGAATTAGGCGAAAAACTGTTTTTT. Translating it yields CASTPGTGGELGEKLFF.

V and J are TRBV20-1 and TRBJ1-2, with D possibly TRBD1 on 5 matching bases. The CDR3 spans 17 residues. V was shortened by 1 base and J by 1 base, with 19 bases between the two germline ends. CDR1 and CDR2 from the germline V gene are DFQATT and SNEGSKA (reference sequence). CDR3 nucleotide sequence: TGCAGTGCTAGAGTACCCCTCCCCGCAGGGCATAACTATGGCTACACCTTC. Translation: CSARVPLPAGHNYGYTF.

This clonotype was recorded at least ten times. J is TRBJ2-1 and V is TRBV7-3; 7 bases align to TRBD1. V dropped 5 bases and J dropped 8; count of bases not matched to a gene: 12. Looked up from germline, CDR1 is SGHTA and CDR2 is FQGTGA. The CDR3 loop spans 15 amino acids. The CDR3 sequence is CASSRQGRLGDEQFF. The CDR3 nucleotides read TGTGCCAGCAGCCGACAGGGTCGTCTAGGCGATGAGCAGTTCTTC.

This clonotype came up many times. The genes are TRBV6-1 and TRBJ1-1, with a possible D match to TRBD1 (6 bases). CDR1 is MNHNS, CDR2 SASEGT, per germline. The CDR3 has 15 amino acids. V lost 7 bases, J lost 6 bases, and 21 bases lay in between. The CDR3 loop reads CASKPRGSGRSEAFF. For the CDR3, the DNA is TGTGCCAGCAAACCCAGGGGATCAGGACGGTCTGAAGCTTTCTTT.

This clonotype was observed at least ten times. The CDR3 protein is CSAREAQRGANEQFF. The CDR3 DNA reads TGCAGTGCTAGAGAGGCCCAGCGGGGGGCCAATGAGCAGTTCTTC. This chain uses TRBV20-1 with TRBJ2-1, with 9 bases lining up with TRBD2. This CDR3 region has 15 residues. The junction had 6 bases not matched to a gene; V was cut back by 0 bases and J by 6 bases. Germline lookup yields CDR1 DFQATT and CDR2 SNEGSKA (reference sequence).

CDR3 region: CASSLGDTGYTF. CDR3 nucleotide sequence: TGTGCCAGCAGCTTAGGGGACACTGGCTACACCTTC. This chain connects TRBV7-9 to TRBJ1-2; possibly TRBD1 for D (6 bases). This CDR3 is 12 amino acids long. CDR1 SEHNR and CDR2 FQNEAQ come from the germline V gene (reference sequence). V was trimmed by 1 base and J by 7 bases, leaving 7 bases between them.

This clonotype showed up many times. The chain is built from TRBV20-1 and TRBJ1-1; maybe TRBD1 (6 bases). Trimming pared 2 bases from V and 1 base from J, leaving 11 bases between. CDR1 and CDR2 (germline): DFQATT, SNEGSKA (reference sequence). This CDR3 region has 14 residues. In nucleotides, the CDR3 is TGCAGTGCTAGAACACAGGGATCGAACACTGAAGCTTTCTTT. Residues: CSARTQGSNTEAFF.

CDR3 sequence: CATSPGQAYGYTF. The CDR3 bases are TGTGCCACCTCCCCGGGACAGGCCTATGGCTACACCTTC. The rearrangement joins TRBV27 to TRBJ1-2, with 8 bases fitting TRBD1. The junction had 8 bases not matched to a gene; V was cut back by 10 bases and J by 4 bases. CDR1 is MNHEY and CDR2 is SMNVEV in the germline V gene (reference sequence). The CDR3 covers 13 residues.

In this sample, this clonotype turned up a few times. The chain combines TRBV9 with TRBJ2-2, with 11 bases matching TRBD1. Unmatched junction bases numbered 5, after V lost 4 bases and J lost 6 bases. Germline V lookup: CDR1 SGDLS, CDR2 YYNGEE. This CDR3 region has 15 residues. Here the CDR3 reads CASSWTGGFSGELFF. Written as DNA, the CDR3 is TGTGCCAGCAGCTGGACAGGGGGCTTCTCCGGGGAGCTGTTTTTT. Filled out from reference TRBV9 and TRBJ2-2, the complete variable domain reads DSGVTQTPKHLITATGQRVTLRCSPRSGDLSVYWYQQSLDQGLQFLIQYYNGEERAKGNILERFSAQQFPDLHSELNLSSLELGDSALYFCASSWTGGFSGELFFGEGSRLTVL.

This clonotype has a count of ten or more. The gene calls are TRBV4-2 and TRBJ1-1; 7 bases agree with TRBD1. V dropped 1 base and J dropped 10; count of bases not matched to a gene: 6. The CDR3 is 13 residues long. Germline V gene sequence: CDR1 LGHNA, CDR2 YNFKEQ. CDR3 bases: TGTGCCAGCAGCCAAGCGGGGACAGAGGGAGCTTTCTTT. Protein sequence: CASSQAGTEGAFF.

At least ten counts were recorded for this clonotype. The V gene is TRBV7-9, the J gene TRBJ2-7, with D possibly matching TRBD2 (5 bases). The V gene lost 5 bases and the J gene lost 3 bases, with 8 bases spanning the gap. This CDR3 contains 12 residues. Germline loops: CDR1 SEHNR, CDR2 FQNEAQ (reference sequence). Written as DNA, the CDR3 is TGTGCCAGCAGCGCCCGGGGCTACGAGCAGTACTTC. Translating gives CASSARGYEQYF.

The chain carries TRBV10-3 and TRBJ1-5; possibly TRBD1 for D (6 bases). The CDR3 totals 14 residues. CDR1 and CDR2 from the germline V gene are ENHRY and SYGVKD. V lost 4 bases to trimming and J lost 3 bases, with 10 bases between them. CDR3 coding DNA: TGTGCCATCAGTGTTAGGGGGGACAATCAGCCCCAGCATTTT. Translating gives CAISVRGDNQPQHF.

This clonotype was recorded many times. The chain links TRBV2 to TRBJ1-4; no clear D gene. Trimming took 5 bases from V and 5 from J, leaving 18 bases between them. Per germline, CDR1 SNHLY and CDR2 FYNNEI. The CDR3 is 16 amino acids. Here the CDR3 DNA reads TGTGCCAGCAGTCCGCTTTCATGGGGTGGGAATGAAAAACTGTTTTTT. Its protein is CASSPLSWGGNEKLFF.

The chain's CDR3 is CASSQVLSTDTQYF. In DNA form, the CDR3 reads TGTGCCAGCAGCCAAGTCCTCAGCACAGATACGCAGTATTTT. V and J are TRBV3-1 and TRBJ2-3; unclear D gene. The germline CDR1 and CDR2 sequences are LGHDT and YNNKEL (reference sequence). V was shortened by 1 base and J by 0 bases, with 5 bases between the two germline ends. CDR3 length: 14 amino acids.

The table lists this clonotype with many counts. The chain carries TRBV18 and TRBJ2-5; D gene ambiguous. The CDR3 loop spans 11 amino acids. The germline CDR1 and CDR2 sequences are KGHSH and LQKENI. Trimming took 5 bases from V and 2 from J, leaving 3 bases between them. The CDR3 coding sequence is TGTGCCAGCTCAAATCAAGAGACCCAGTACTTC. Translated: CASSNQETQYF.

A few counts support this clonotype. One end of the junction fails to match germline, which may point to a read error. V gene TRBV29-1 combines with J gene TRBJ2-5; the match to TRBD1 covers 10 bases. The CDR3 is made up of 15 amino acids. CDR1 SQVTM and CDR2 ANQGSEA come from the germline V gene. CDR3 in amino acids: CGVAGQGGGQETQYF. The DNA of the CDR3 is TGCGGCGTCGCCGGACAGGGGGGTGGCCAAGAGACCCAGTACTTC.

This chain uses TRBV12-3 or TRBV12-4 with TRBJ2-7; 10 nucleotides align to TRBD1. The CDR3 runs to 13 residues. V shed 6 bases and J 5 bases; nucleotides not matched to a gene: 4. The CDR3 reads CASSGDRGHEQYF. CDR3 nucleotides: TGTGCCAGCAGCGGAGACAGGGGGCACGAGCAGTACTTC.

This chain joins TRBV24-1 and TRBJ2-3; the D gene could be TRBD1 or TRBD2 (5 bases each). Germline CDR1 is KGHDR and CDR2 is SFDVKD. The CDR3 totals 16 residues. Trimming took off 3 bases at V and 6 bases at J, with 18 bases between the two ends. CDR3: CATSDEGSTGQDTQYF. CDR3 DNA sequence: TGTGCCACCAGTGATGAGGGCTCCACAGGCCAGGATACGCAGTATTTT.